The 16 T cell receptor beta chains presented below share a single source sample, sequenced in a study of shared clonotypes between healthy human individuals. Produced via immunoSEQ multiplex PCR; TCRdb's table is partial and in-frame only. The sample lists about 2.1 million clones, roughly 93% occurring once. The naive CD8 fraction comprised CD45RO-negative cells positively selected for CCR7 and excluded terminally differentiated effector memory CD45RA+ cells. Sequencing was carried out using naive CD8+ T cells from PBMCs. Receptors originate from a man aged 18 to 35 in good health. Some clones in this sample may be carry-over from other donors' samples.

The chain joins TRBV11-2 to TRBJ2-7, with D uncertain. In germline, CDR1 is SGHAT, CDR2 FQNNGV. CDR3 length equals 13 residues. Trimming left V 11 bases short and J 0 bases short, with 14 bases between. CDR3 nucleotide sequence: TGTGCCGTCAACCGGGTGCCCTCCTACGAGCAGTACTTC. It encodes CAVNRVPSYEQYF.

The rearrangement uses TRBV10-3 and TRBJ2-7, with 9 bases lining up with TRBD1. V was pared by 8 bases and J by 6 bases, with 8 bases of the junction left unmatched. The CDR3 extends over 13 amino acids. Germline V CDR1 and CDR2: ENHRY, SYGVKD. The DNA of the CDR3 is TGTGCCATCTGGGACAGGGAGGTTTTCGAGCAGTACTTC. Amino acid sequence: CAIWDREVFEQYF.

This chain joins TRBV7-6 and TRBJ2-3; 12 bases agree with TRBD2. The CDR3 contains 16 residues. The germline gives CDR1 SGHVS, CDR2 FNYEAQ. J was trimmed by 4 bases and V by 5 bases; bases with no gene match: 7. The chain's CDR3 is CASSATSGRRADTQYF. The CDR3, as DNA: TGTGCCAGCAGCGCAACTAGCGGGAGGAGGGCAGATACGCAGTATTTT.

To note about this clone: Since a much larger clone is just one base distant, this may be a read error. Different DNA sequences within this sample yield the same CDR3. The chain has TRBV28 and TRBJ2-7; D possibly corresponds to TRBD1 (5 bases). Germline assignment: CDR1 MDHEN and CDR2 SYDVKM. This CDR3 contains 11 residues. The V gene lost 6 bases and the J gene lost 3 bases, with 6 bases spanning the gap. This chain's CDR3 is CASRDSYEQYF. The CDR3 DNA is TGTGCCAGCAGAGACAGCTACGAGCAGTACTTC.

The V gene is TRBV9, the J gene TRBJ1-1; no clear D. Germline assignment: CDR1 SGDLS and CDR2 YYNGEE. The CDR3 sequence is 13 residues long. V dropped 5 bases and J dropped 3 bases, with 11 bases sitting between them. CDR3 bases: TGTGCCAGCAGTTACTGGGAGGACACTGAAGCTTTCTTT. Translation gives CASSYWEDTEAFF.

This chain connects TRBV7-2 to TRBJ1-3, with unresolved D. CDR1 is SGHTA, CDR2 FQGNSA, per germline. The CDR3 extends over 16 amino acids. With 6 bases removed from V and 4 bases from J, the gap between germline ends came to 19 bases. The DNA of the CDR3 is TGTGCCAGCAGTCTTAGGTACTTGATTGAAGGAAACACCATATATTTT. Protein: CASSLRYLIEGNTIYF.

The chain uses TRBV10-1 and TRBJ2-7; no definite D call. The CDR3 is made up of 9 amino acids. CDR1 WNHNN and CDR2 SYGVQD come from the germline V gene (reference sequence). V was cut by 10 bases and J by 4 bases, with 5 bases left in between. CDR3 in amino acids: CATRYEQYF. The CDR3 DNA is TGCGCCACCCGGTACGAGCAGTACTTC.

A single count supports this clone. The rearrangement joins TRBV30 to TRBJ1-5; 7 bases are a match to TRBD1. V shed 2 bases, J shed 6 bases, and the junction held 7 bases outside the gene matches. Germline assignment: CDR1 GTSNPN and CDR2 SVGIG (reference sequence). The CDR3 runs 14 residues. CDR3 sequence: CAWSTDRLGQPQHF. CDR3 DNA sequence: TGTGCCTGGAGTACGGACAGGTTGGGTCAGCCCCAGCATTTT.

V is TRBV29-1 and J is TRBJ2-7; tentatively, D is TRBD1 (6 bases). Germline V gives CDR1 SQVTM, CDR2 ANQGSEA. Trimming cost V 6 bases and J 1 base, with 16 bases left between them. The CDR3 extends over 14 amino acids. DNA of the CDR3: TGCAGCGTGGAAACCTGGACAGAATCCTACGAGCAGTACTTC. It is translated as CSVETWTESYEQYF.

V gene TRBV6-5 combines with J gene TRBJ2-5; perhaps D is TRBD1 or TRBD2 (6 bases each). From germline, CDR1 is MNHEY and CDR2 SVGAGI. The ends were cut back, 5 bases at V and 2 bases at J, with 15 bases in the middle. The CDR3 totals 15 residues. CDR3 amino acids: CASSPPRGQQETQYF. The CDR3 DNA follows: TGTGCCAGCAGTCCCCCCCGGGGGCAACAAGAGACCCAGTACTTC.

V usage is TRBV7-9 and J usage is TRBJ2-3; 8 nucleotides line up with TRBD2. Germline assignment: CDR1 SEHNR and CDR2 FQNEAQ (reference sequence). CDR3 length equals 16 residues. Trimming took 3 bases from V and 2 from J; bases not matched to a gene: 7. The CDR3 here is CASSFLLAEDTDTQYF. The CDR3 bases are TGTGCCAGCAGCTTCTTACTAGCGGAGGACACAGATACGCAGTATTTT.

The chain is built from TRBV7-9 and TRBJ1-2; D possibly corresponds to TRBD1 (6 bases). Germline CDR1 and CDR2: SEHNR and FQNEAQ (reference sequence). Trimming took 8 bases from V and 5 from J, leaving 21 bases between them. The CDR3 loop spans 15 amino acids. The CDR3 reads CASAPGGGAGYGYTF. CDR3 bases: TGTGCCAGCGCCCCTGGGGGGGGCGCGGGGTATGGCTACACCTTC.

This rearrangement joins TRBV5-4 to TRBJ2-7; TRBD2 is a possible D gene (6 bases). Germline lookup yields CDR1 SGHNT and CDR2 YYREEE (reference sequence). The CDR3 totals 15 residues. V lost 1 base, J lost 4 bases, and 15 bases lay in between. The CDR3 protein is CASSLRREVGYEQYF. CDR3 DNA sequence: TGTGCCAGCAGCTTGAGGCGGGAAGTAGGATACGAGCAGTACTTC.

This clone was detected a few times. J is TRBJ1-2 and V is TRBV12-5, with no clear D. This CDR3 region has 13 residues. Trimming took 7 bases from V and 4 from J, leaving 13 bases between them. The germline gives CDR1 LGHNT, CDR2 FRNRAP. CDR3 coding DNA: TGTGCTAGTGCTCGTGGGAATTCCTATGGCTACACCTTC. It encodes CASARGNSYGYTF.

The chain combines TRBV27 with TRBJ2-7, with D maybe TRBD2 (6 bases). Germline V lookup: CDR1 MNHEY, CDR2 SMNVEV (reference sequence). CDR3 size: 15 residues. The V end was cut by 6 bases, the J end by 3 bases, with 18 bases between. The CDR3 DNA is TGTGCCAGCAGCCCACGGGGACTCCCACTCTACGAGCAGTACTTC. It codes for CASSPRGLPLYEQYF.

V usage is TRBV29-1 and J usage is TRBJ2-7; D is unclear. The CDR3 contains 17 residues. CDR1 is SQVTM, CDR2 ANQGSEA, per germline. V lost 0 bases to trimming and J lost 1 base, with 19 bases between them. The CDR3 sequence: CSVEDRPMMGTSYEQYF. DNA for the CDR3: TGCAGCGTTGAAGATCGGCCCATGATGGGCACTTCCTACGAGCAGTACTTC.